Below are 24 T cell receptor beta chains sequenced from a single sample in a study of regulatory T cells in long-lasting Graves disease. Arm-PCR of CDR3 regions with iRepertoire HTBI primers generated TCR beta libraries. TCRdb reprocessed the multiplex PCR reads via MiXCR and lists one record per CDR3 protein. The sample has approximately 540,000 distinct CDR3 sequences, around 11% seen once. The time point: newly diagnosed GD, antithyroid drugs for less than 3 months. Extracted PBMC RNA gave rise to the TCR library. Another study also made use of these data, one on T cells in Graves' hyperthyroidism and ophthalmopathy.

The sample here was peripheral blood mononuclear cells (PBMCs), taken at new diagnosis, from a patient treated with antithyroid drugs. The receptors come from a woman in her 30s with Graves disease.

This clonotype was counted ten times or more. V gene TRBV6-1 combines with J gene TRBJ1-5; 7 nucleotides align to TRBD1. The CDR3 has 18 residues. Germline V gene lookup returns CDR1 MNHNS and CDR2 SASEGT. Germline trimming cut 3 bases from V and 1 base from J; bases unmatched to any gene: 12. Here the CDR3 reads CASSDPTRGQRSNQPQHF. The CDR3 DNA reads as TGTGCCAGCAGTGACCCCACTAGGGGACAGCGGAGCAATCAGCCCCAGCATTTT.

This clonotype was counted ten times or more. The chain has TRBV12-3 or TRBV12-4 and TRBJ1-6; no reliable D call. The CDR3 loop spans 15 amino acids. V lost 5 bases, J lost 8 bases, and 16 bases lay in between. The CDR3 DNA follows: TGTGCCAGCAGTCCCCCCGGTGGTAGGGATTCACCCCTCCACTTT. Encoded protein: CASSPPGGRDSPLHF.

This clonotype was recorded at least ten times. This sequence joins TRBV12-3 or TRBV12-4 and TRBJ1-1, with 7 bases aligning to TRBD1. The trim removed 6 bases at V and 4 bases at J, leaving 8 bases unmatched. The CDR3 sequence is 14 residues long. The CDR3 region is CASSLTGAGTEAFF. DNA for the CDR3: TGTGCCAGCAGCTTAACAGGGGCGGGCACTGAAGCTTTCTTT.

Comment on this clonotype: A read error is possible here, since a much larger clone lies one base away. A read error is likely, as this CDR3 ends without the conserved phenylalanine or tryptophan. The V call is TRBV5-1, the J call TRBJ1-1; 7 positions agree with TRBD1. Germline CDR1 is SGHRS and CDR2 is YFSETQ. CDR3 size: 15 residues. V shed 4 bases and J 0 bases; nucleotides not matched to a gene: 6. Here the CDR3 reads CASSTLDRVNTEAFS. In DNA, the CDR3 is TGCGCCAGCAGCACCCTAGACAGGGTGAACACTGAAGCTTTCTCT.

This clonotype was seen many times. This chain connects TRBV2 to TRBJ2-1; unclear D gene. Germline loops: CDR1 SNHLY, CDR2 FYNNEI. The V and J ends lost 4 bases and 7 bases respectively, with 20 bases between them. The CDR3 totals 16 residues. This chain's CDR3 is CASSGRTPSEFNEQFF. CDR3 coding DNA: TGTGCCAGCAGTGGACGCACACCCTCCGAATTTAATGAGCAGTTCTTC.

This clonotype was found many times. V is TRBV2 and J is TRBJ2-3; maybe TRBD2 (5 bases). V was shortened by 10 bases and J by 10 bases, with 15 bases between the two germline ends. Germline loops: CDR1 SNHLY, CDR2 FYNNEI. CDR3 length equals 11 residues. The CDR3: CATDTGSAQYF. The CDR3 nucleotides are TGTGCCACCGATACGGGATCGGCGCAGTATTTT. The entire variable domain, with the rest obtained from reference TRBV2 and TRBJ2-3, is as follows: EPEVTQTPSHQVTQMGQEVILRCVPISNHLYFYWYRQILGQKVEFLVSFYNNEISEKSEIFDDQFSVERPDGSNFTLKIRSTKLEDSAMYFCATDTGSAQYFGPGTRLTVL.

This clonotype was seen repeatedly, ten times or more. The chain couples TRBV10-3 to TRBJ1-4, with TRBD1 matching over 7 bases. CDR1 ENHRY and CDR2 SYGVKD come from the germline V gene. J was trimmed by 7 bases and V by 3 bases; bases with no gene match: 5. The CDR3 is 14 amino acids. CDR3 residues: CAISEDRAGEKLFF. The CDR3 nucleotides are TGTGCCATCAGTGAAGACAGGGCTGGTGAAAAACTGTTTTTT.

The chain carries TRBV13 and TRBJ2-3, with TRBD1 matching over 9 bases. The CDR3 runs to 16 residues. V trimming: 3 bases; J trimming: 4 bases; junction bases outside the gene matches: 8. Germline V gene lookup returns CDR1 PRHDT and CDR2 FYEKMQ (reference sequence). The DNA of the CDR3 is TGTGCCAGCAGCTTGTCCCCACAGGGGGCGTCAGATACGCAGTATTTT. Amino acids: CASSLSPQGASDTQYF.

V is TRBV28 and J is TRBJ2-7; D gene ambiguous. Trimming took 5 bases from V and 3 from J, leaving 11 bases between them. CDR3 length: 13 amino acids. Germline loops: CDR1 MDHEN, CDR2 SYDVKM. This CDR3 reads CASSPPIDYEQYF. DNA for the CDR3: TGTGCCAGCAGTCCCCCGATCGACTACGAGCAGTACTTC. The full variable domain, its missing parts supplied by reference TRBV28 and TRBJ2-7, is DVKVTQSSRYLVKRTGEKVFLECVQDMDHENMFWYRQDPGLGLRLIYFSYDVKMKEKGDIPEGYSVSREKKERFSLILESASTNQTSMYLCASSPPIDYEQYFGPGTRLTVT.

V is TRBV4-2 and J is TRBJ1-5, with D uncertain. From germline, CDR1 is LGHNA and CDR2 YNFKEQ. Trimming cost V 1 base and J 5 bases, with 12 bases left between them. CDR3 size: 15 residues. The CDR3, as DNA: TGTGCCAGCAGCCAAGTCTACAGTTTTTATCAGCCCCAGCATTTT. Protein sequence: CASSQVYSFYQPQHF.

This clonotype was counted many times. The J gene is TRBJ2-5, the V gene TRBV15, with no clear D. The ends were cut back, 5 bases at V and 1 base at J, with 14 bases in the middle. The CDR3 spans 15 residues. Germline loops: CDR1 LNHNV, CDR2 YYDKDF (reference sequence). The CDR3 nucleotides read TGTGCCACCAGCCCCTCCCCTTGGGCCCAAGAGACCCAGTACTTC. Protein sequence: CATSPSPWAQETQYF.

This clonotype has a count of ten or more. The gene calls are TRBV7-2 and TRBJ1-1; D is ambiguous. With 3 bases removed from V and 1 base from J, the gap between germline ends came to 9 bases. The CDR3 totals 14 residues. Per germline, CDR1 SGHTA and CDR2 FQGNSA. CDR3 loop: CASSFSGRNTEAFF. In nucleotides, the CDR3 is TGTGCCAGCAGCTTCTCCGGGAGGAACACTGAAGCTTTCTTT.

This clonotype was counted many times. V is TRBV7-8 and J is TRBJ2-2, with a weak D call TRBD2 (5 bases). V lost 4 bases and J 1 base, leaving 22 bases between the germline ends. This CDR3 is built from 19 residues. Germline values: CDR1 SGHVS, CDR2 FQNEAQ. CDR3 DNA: TGTGCCAGCAGCTCCCACGGACTCTCAACCACCAGGAACACCGGGGAGCTGTTTTTT. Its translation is CASSSHGLSTTRNTGELFF.

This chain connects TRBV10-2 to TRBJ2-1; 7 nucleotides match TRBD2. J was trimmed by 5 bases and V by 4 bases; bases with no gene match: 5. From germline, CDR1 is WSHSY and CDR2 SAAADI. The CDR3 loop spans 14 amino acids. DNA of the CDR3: TGCGCCAGCAGTGCGACTAGCTATAACAATGAGCAGTTCTTC. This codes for CASSATSYNNEQFF.

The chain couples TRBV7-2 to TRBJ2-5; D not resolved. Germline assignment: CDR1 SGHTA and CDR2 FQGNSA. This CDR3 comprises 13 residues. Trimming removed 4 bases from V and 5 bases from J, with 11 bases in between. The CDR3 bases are TGTGCCAGCAGCTATAACTACCGGGAGACCCAGTACTTC. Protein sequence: CASSYNYRETQYF.

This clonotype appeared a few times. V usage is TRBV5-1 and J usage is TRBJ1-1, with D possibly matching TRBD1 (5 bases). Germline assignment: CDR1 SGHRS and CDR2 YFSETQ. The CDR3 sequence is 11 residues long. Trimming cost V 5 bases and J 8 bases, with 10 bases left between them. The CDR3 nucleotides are TGCGCCAGCAGACTGGGGGTAGAAGCTTTCTTT. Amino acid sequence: CASRLGVEAFF. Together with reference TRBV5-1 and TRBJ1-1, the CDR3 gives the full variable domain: KAGVTQTPRYLIKTRGQQVTLSCSPISGHRSVSWYQQTPGQGLQFLFEYFSETQRNKGNFPGRFSGRQFSNSRSEMNVSTLELGDSALYLCASRLGVEAFFGQGTRLTVV.

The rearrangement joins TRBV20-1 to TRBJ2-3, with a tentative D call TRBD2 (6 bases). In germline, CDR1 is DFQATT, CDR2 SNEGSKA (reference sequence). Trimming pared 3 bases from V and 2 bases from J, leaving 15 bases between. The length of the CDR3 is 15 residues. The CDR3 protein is CSARNSGKPTDTQYF. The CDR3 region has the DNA TGCAGTGCTAGGAATAGCGGAAAACCCACAGATACGCAGTATTTT.

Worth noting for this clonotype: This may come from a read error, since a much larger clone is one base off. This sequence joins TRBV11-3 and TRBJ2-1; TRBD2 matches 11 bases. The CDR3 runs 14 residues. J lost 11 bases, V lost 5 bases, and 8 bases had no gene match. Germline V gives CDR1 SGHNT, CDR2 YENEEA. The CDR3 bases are TGTGCCAGCAGCCTAACTAGCGGGAGTACTAAGCAGTTCTTC. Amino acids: CASSLTSGSTKQFF.

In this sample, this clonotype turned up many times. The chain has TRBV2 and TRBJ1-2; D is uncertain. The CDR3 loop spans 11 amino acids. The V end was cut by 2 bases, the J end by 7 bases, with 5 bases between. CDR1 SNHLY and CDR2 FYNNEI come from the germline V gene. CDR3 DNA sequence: TGTGCCAGCAGTGAATTGGCTGGCTACACCTTC. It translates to CASSELAGYTF.

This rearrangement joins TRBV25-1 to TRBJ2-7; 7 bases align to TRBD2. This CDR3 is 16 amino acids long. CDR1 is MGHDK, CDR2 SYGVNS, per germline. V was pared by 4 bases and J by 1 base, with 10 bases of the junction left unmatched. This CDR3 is CASSVSGTNWSYEQYF. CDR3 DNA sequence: TGTGCCAGCAGTGTTTCAGGGACTAACTGGTCCTACGAGCAGTACTTC.

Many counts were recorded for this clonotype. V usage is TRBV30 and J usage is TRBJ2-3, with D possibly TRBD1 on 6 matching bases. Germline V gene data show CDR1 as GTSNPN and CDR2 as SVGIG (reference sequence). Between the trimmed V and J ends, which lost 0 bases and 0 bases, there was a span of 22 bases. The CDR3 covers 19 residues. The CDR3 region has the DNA TGTGCCTGGAGTGTTTATTTGTGGGCAGGGGCTACTAGCACAGATACGCAGTATTTT. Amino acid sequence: CAWSVYLWAGATSTDTQYF.

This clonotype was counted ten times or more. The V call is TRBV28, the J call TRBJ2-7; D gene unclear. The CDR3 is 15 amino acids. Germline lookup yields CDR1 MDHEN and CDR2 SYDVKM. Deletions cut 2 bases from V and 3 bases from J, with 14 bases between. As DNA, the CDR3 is TGTGCCAGCAGTTTACGGTACGGCCAAGGCTACGAGCAGTACTTC. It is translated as CASSLRYGQGYEQYF.

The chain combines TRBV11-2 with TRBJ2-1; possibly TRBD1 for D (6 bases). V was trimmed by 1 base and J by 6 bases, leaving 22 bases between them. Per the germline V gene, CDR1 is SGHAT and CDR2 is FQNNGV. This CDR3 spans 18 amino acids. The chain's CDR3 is CASSLGLGARVPFNEQFF. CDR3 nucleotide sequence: TGTGCCAGCAGCTTAGGGTTGGGGGCAAGGGTTCCCTTCAATGAGCAGTTCTTC. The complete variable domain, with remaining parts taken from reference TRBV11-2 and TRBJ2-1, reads EAGVAQSPRYKIIEKRQSVAFWCNPISGHATLYWYQQILGQGPKLLIQFQNNGVVDDSQLPKDRFSAERLKGVDSTLKIQPAKLEDSAVYLCASSLGLGARVPFNEQFFGPGTRLTVL.

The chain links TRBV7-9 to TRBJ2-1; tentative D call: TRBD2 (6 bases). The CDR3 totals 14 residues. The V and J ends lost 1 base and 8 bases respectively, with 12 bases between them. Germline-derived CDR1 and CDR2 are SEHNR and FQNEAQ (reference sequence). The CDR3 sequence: CASSLGLVNDEQFF. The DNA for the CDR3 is TGTGCCAGCAGCTTAGGACTAGTAAACGATGAGCAGTTCTTC.